This entry concerns a single TCR beta chain. Its binding antigen is unknown. No clone much larger than this one lies a single base away; base qualities are absent. This entry is derived from a study of blood T cell repertoires in COVID-19 (dated by TCRdb to the early 2020s). As for the study more broadly: Samples covering the acute and convalescent phases of COVID-19 were provided by collaborators in the United States, Italy and Spain. The material from the prospective study consisted of cDNA or gDNA derived from T cells, B-cell-depleted T cells, or PBMCs. Deeply sampled blood TCRbeta repertoires from subjects exposed to, actively infected with, or recovered from COVID-19 were included in the dataset. The repertoires were released in a freely available public database intended as a resource for research on the immune response to SARS-CoV-2. The samples were drawn from two sources: the first 160 participants of the ongoing ImmuneRACE study, and approximately 1,300 subjects contributed by 6 global collaborators. The sample metadata nearly always contained a de-identified subject ID, COVID-19 status, age in years and sex. Where available, HLA class I and class II types were taken from metadata supplied by the sample provider and were not determined by assay-based typing.

CDR1 and CDR2 are drawn from the germline V gene: SGHVS, FQNEAQ. Including cysteine and phenylalanine, the CDR3 has 14 amino acids. Only the CDR3 DNA is retained, 42 bases long and in frame from the first base. Trimming removed 2 bases from V and 14 bases from J, leaving 21 bases between the germline ends. TCRbeta CDR3 regions were amplified from genomic DNA by means of the immunoSEQ Assay, a bias-controlled multiplex PCR. Per the source publication's procedure: Within the assay, amplification of reference gene primers was used to estimate how many nucleated cells each sample contained. Sequence reads were collapsed and filtered to measure the absolute abundance of every unique TCRbeta CDR3 rearrangement. For each sample, productive Simpson clonality was calculated as the square root of Simpson's diversity index across productive rearrangements. TCRdb retrieved this table from immuneACCESS and kept in-frame rearrangements only. Not all clones are present; in checked studies, unresolved V genes account for under half, and no reason is known for the remainder. For V, J and clone size, that table is used; D and trimming come from the DNA. The sample table shows about 300,000 clones, and roughly 89% are seen once. The ten largest account for 1.5% to 2% of the sample.

Participants in the prospective study were aged roughly 18 to 100 years, lived in 20 to 30 United States geographic areas, and enrolled through a virtual design. In the prospective study, participants were assigned to cohorts based on the clinical history participants reported in a screening survey and a study questionnaire. ImmuneRACE Cohort 3 recovered participants were defined by two consecutive negative NP/OP PCR tests, healthcare professional clearance, or symptom resolution. Mobile phlebotomists in the prospective study collected whole blood, serum and a nasopharyngeal or oropharyngeal swab from every participant. Over a roughly two-month period, participants in the prospective study had the option of providing additional blood draws and questionnaires. Prospective study blood samples were shipped either frozen or at room temperature before DNA extraction. Here is what the overall study found, with its caveats: The amount of clinical and demographic metadata varied by source and participant and was provided uncurated.

This clonotype originated in a woman aged 40 to 50 who had recovered from COVID-19. The rearranged chain carries TRBV7-8 and TRBJ1-2; a confident D gene designation cannot be given. The sample comprised PBMCs or T cells enriched from blood (not recorded which). The CDR3 here reads CASSLLGGGAAGTF. In nucleotides, the sequence is TGTGCCAGCAGCTTACTGGGAGGAGGAGCGGCGGGGACCTTC.